The 8 T cell receptor beta chains below all came from one sample that was sequenced in a study of blood T cell repertoires in COVID-19 (dated by TCRdb to about 2020). Libraries came from the immunoSEQ multiplex PCR assay. As stored in TCRdb, this immuneACCESS dataset retains in-frame rearrangements with V and J assigned. A fraction of the clones does not appear; measured against another copy, unresolved V genes explain less than half of the discrepancy, and the remainder lacks a known reason. This sample has about 320,000 clones in its table, and more than 80% of those were observed once. In total, the top ten clones hold about 6% of the sample. The sequencing input was peripheral blood. The receptor source for this set is a man younger than 35 who had recovered from COVID-19.

V is TRBV6-2 or TRBV6-3 and J is TRBJ1-6; possible D gene TRBD1, 5 bases. Deletions cut 2 bases from V and 7 bases from J, with 15 bases between. CDR3 length equals 16 residues. CDR1 and CDR2 (germline): MNHEY, SVGEGT. The CDR3 coding sequence is TGTGCCAGCAGTTACGACTCTACAGGACTAAATTCACCCCTCCACTTT. It is translated as CASSYDSTGLNSPLHF.

The chain employs TRBV10-3 and TRBJ1-1; D remains ambiguous. CDR1 is ENHRY, CDR2 SYGVKD, per germline. CDR3 length: 13 residues. The V gene lost 7 bases and the J gene lost 1 base, with 10 bases spanning the gap. The CDR3: CAITAGENTEAFF. The CDR3 DNA is TGTGCCATCACCGCCGGGGAGAACACTGAAGCTTTCTTT.

V is TRBV3-1 (or the pseudogene TRBV3-2) and J is TRBJ2-3; 12 bases agree with TRBD2. The CDR3 totals 16 residues. Germline V lookup: CDR1 LGHDT, CDR2 YNNKEL (reference sequence). The J segment lost 1 base and the V segment lost 4 bases, leaving 3 bases of the junction unmatched. The CDR3 loop reads CASSRRLAGGTDTQYF. The DNA for the CDR3 is TGTGCCAGCAGCCGCCGACTAGCGGGGGGCACAGATACGCAGTATTTT.

The chain uses TRBV7-2 and TRBJ1-6; 7 bases align to TRBD1. The germline V gene has CDR1 SGHTA and CDR2 FQGNSA. The CDR3 is 14 amino acids. V was clipped by 5 bases and J by 7 bases; unmatched bases: 5. The CDR3 DNA follows: TGTGCCAGCAGCCTTGACAGGGCGAATTCACCCCTCCACTTT. It yields the protein CASSLDRANSPLHF.

The chain couples TRBV5-4 to TRBJ1-2; 9 nucleotides align to TRBD1. The trim removed 1 base at V and 5 bases at J, leaving 3 bases unmatched. Germline assignment: CDR1 SGHNT and CDR2 YYREEE (reference sequence). The CDR3 loop spans 14 amino acids. The CDR3 protein is CASSLRDREYGYTF. CDR3 nucleotide sequence: TGTGCCAGCAGCTTGAGGGACAGGGAATATGGCTACACCTTC.

This chain uses TRBV9 with TRBJ2-2; TRBD2 is a possible D gene (6 bases). Trimming removed 4 bases from V and 2 bases from J, with 18 bases in between. CDR3 size: 17 residues. Germline assignment: CDR1 SGDLS and CDR2 YYNGEE. CDR3 loop: CASSLGLLGFNTGELFF. The DNA of the CDR3 is TGTGCCAGCAGCCTGGGACTTCTGGGGTTTAACACCGGGGAGCTGTTTTTT.

The CDR3 reads CSVTLASEQYF. For the CDR3, the DNA is TGCAGCGTAACCTTAGCGAGCGAGCAGTACTTC. V and J are TRBV29-1 and TRBJ2-7, with a possible D match to TRBD2 (5 bases). Per the germline V gene, CDR1 is SQVTM and CDR2 is ANQGSEA. The CDR3 loop spans 11 amino acids. The V end was cut by 6 bases, the J end by 6 bases, with 12 bases between.

This clone was seen a few times. The genes are TRBV4-3 and TRBJ1-3; D not certain. Trimming left V 5 bases short and J 0 bases short, with 8 bases between. The CDR3 extends over 14 amino acids. From germline, CDR1 is LGHNA and CDR2 YSLEER. DNA for the CDR3: TGCGCCAGCAGCTTAACACACTCTGGAAACACCATATATTTT. Its protein product is CASSLTHSGNTIYF.